This T cell receptor (beta chain) was documented in a study of T cell repertoires in cytomegalovirus infection. Study in general: Indications of both CMV infection and matching HLA type were provided by public TCR beta signatures.

Concerning this clonotype itself: As yet, its antigen is unknown.

The study, taken as a whole, reports: The ex vivo response was dominated by HLA-C-restricted CMV-specific TCR beta clonotypes.

Trimming took 5 bases from V and 2 from J; bases not matched to a gene: 7. The CDR3 has 14 amino acids. CDR1 and CDR2 (germline): DFQATT, SNEGSKA (reference sequence). MiXCR was run by TCRdb on the reads, yielding one entry per CDR3 protein. Found here are hundreds of thousands of distinct CDR3 sequences, approximately 33% of them singletons; the top ten hold roughly 18%. Specimen: cultured PBMCs, collected from culture after CMV antigen stimulation. This receptor was taken from a human donor in good health (CMV status not recorded). Some clones in this sample may be carry-over from other donors' samples. The chain employs TRBV20-1 and TRBJ2-7, with 9 bases lining up with TRBD2. CDR3 in amino acids: CSASSTSGAYEQYF. CDR3 nucleotide sequence: TGCAGTGCTTCATCGACTAGCGGAGCCTACGAGCAGTACTTC.